This T cell receptor beta chain originates from a study of post-analysis software for immune sequencing data. Study information: Disease courses included relapsing-remitting, secondary progressive and progressive-relapsing multiple sclerosis. Broader study findings: Same-batch preparations were strongly co-clustered by F measure. In patients, about five TRBV segments were more frequent than in controls, with TRBV5-6, TRBV5-1 and TRBV20-1 among them.

Libraries were made from TCR beta cDNA, and they carried unique molecular identifiers. MiXCR, applied by TCRdb to the PCR reads, yields one record per CDR3 protein. The sample contains some 690,000 distinct CDR3 sequences, just under 30% of which appear only once. This clonotype appeared a few times. Antigen specificity is unknown. There are 14 residues in the CDR3. The V end lost 4 bases, the J end lost 2 bases, and 10 bases lay between the germline ends. Germline lookup yields CDR1 ENHRY and CDR2 SYGVKD. The TCR sequence derives from a girl aged 5-17 years with multiple sclerosis. The specimen sequenced was blood. This chain uses TRBV10-3 with TRBJ2-3, with D possibly matching TRBD2 (6 bases). CDR3: CAISGGGNTDTQYF. CDR3 DNA sequence: TGTGCCATCAGTGGTGGGGGGAACACAGATACGCAGTATTTT.